The present T cell receptor (beta chain) was sequenced within a study of OX40 agonist ivuxolimab in advanced cancers. This CDR3 has 16 residues. The ends lost 3 bases at V and 4 bases at J; junction bases unmatched: 8. Germline-derived CDR1 and CDR2 are LNHDA and SQIVND (reference sequence). Profiled with immunoSEQ multiplex PCR; TCRdb holds only in-frame clones, not every one. Here the sample spans about 76,000 clones, roughly 86% being singletons. The clonotype originates from an adult with an advanced solid tumor such as melanoma, head and neck, liver or kidney cancer. The chain uses TRBV19 and TRBJ2-3; 9 bases agree with TRBD2. The specimen was CD4+ or CD8+ T cells sorted from blood, collected in a trial of the OX40 agonist ivuxolimab. CDR3 nucleotide sequence: TGTGCCAGTAGTATGACAGCGGGGGGCGGCTCAGATACGCAGTATTTT. Protein: CASSMTAGGGSDTQYF.